The 17 T cell receptor beta chains listed next were all sequenced from one sample in a study of blood T cell repertoires in COVID-19. The method was immunoSEQ multiplex PCR; TCRdb's version includes in-frame clones alone and lacks a portion of them. This table holds 150,000 to 200,000 clones, roughly 80% found once. The source material was peripheral blood. The source of these receptors is a woman aged 70-85 years with COVID-19, enrolled during active disease.

This rearrangement joins TRBV5-6 to TRBJ2-7, with 9 nucleotides matching TRBD1. V gave up 4 bases and J gave up 3 bases; unmatched junction bases: 8. This CDR3 has 15 amino acids. CDR1 is SGHDT, CDR2 YYEEEE, per germline. DNA for the CDR3: TGTGCCAGCAGCGGGGGGACAGGGTTCCACTACGAGCAGTACGTC. Residues: CASSGGTGFHYEQYV.

The chain joins TRBV27 to TRBJ2-1; 7 bases are shared with TRBD1. CDR1 and CDR2 from the germline V gene are MNHEY and SMNVEV (reference sequence). The CDR3 spans 17 residues. Trimming took 0 bases from V and 5 from J; bases not matched to a gene: 10. This CDR3 is CASSLSRVTGDHNEQFF. Here the CDR3 DNA reads TGTGCCAGCAGTTTATCGAGAGTCACAGGGGACCACAATGAGCAGTTCTTC.

This clone was recorded a few times. The rearrangement links TRBV4-2 to TRBJ2-2, with D tentatively TRBD2 (6 bases). There are 14 residues in the CDR3. Germline lookup yields CDR1 LGHNA and CDR2 YNFKEQ. V lost 4 bases and J lost 7, with 13 bases in between. The CDR3 reads CASSPGGNFGELFF. CDR3 DNA: TGTGCCAGCAGCCCCGGAGGGAACTTCGGGGAGCTGTTTTTT.

V gene TRBV7-2 combines with J gene TRBJ2-3; a weak D match, TRBD2 (5 bases). V was clipped by 0 bases and J by 1 base, with 8 bases between them. This CDR3 has 15 amino acids. CDR1 is SGHTA and CDR2 is FQGNSA in the germline V gene. Written as DNA, the CDR3 is TGTGCCAGCAGCTTAGCCTCCGGGGGCACAGATACGCAGTATTTT. Its translation is CASSLASGGTDTQYF. Based on the CDR3 plus reference TRBV7-2 and TRBJ2-3, the full variable domain is GAGVSQSPSNKVTEKGKDVELRCDPISGHTALYWYRQSLGQGLEFLIYFQGNSAPDKSGLPSDRFSAERTGGSVSTLTIQRTQQEDSAVYLCASSLASGGTDTQYFGPGTRLTVL.

This sequence joins TRBV4-2 and TRBJ2-3, with 7 bases matching TRBD1. V shed 4 bases and J 5 bases; nucleotides not matched to a gene: 9. The germline V gene encodes CDR1 LGHNA and CDR2 YNFKEQ. This CDR3 comprises 15 residues. CDR3 loop: CASSRPGQLEDTQYF. The CDR3 coding sequence is TGTGCCAGCAGCCGGCCGGGACAGCTTGAAGATACGCAGTATTTT.

This chain uses TRBV11-2 with TRBJ1-2, with 7 nucleotides matching TRBD1. Per the germline V gene, CDR1 is SGHAT and CDR2 is FQNNGV. The length of the CDR3 is 14 residues. With 0 bases clipped from V and 4 bases from J, the junction kept 2 bases outside the gene matches. CDR3 residues: CASSLDGTAYGYTF. The CDR3 DNA reads TGTGCCAGCAGCTTAGATGGGACAGCCTATGGCTACACCTTC.

This sequence joins TRBV7-2 and TRBJ2-5; 11 bases align to TRBD2. CDR3 size: 17 residues. Per the germline V gene, CDR1 is SGHTA and CDR2 is FQGNSA. V shed 2 bases, J shed 2 bases, and the junction held 7 bases outside the gene matches. CDR3 nucleotides: TGTGCCAGCAGCTTAAGTTCGGTAGCGGGAGGGCAAGAGACCCAGTACTTC. It encodes CASSLSSVAGGQETQYF.

This clone was detected only once. The chain carries TRBV7-8 and TRBJ1-2; no firm D call. V lost 1 base and J 8 bases, leaving 11 bases between the germline ends. This CDR3 is built from 13 residues. The germline CDR1 and CDR2 sequences are SGHVS and FQNEAQ. The CDR3 here is CASSLETGRGYTF. The DNA for the CDR3 is TGTGCCAGCAGCTTAGAGACGGGAAGGGGCTACACCTTC.

This sequence joins TRBV6-1 and TRBJ2-3; D call uncertain. In germline, CDR1 is MNHNS, CDR2 SASEGT. V was trimmed by 1 base and J by 2 bases, leaving 13 bases between them. The CDR3 contains 16 residues. The CDR3 loop is CASSEVDSAYTDTQYF. CDR3 DNA: TGTGCCAGCAGTGAAGTCGACTCCGCCTACACAGATACGCAGTATTTT.

V usage is TRBV11-2 and J usage is TRBJ1-1; tentative D call: TRBD1 (5 bases). V lost 0 bases to trimming and J lost 4 bases, with 12 bases between them. Germline values: CDR1 SGHAT, CDR2 FQNNGV. This CDR3 spans 15 amino acids. The CDR3 loop reads CASSLDGRRGTEAFF. Here the CDR3 DNA reads TGTGCCAGCAGCTTAGATGGCCGAAGGGGCACTGAAGCTTTCTTT. Together with reference TRBV11-2 and TRBJ1-1, the CDR3 gives the full variable domain: EAGVAQSPRYKIIEKRQSVAFWCNPISGHATLYWYQQILGQGPKLLIQFQNNGVVDDSQLPKDRFSAERLKGVDSTLKIQPAKLEDSAVYLCASSLDGRRGTEAFFGQGTRLTVV.

This clone was detected only a few times. The rearrangement links TRBV7-9 to TRBJ1-4; D may be TRBD1 (6 bases). Trimming stripped 5 bases from V and 8 bases from J, with 15 bases between. There are 14 residues in the CDR3. CDR1 SEHNR and CDR2 FQNEAQ come from the germline V gene (reference sequence). For the CDR3, the DNA is TGTGCCAGCAGCCTCCGACAGGCTGGAGAAAAACTGTTTTTT. Translation gives CASSLRQAGEKLFF.

V and J are TRBV6-5 and TRBJ1-3, with 9 bases lining up with TRBD1. Germline loops: CDR1 MNHEY, CDR2 SVGAGI. The ends lost 5 bases at V and 1 base at J; junction bases unmatched: 3. The CDR3 has 15 amino acids. CDR3 loop: CASSKQGASGNTIYF. CDR3 nucleotide sequence: TGTGCCAGCAGTAAACAGGGGGCATCTGGAAACACCATATATTTT.

The chain recombines TRBV5-1 with TRBJ2-3; D perhaps matches TRBD1 (6 bases). The CDR3 has 15 residues. Trimming cost V 0 bases and J 2 bases, with 10 bases left between them. CDR1 SGHRS and CDR2 YFSETQ come from the germline V gene. The CDR3 DNA follows: TGCGCCAGCAGCTTGGGGACAGCATTCACAGATACGCAGTATTTT. Protein: CASSLGTAFTDTQYF.

This chain joins TRBV4-1 and TRBJ2-2, with 7 nucleotides matching TRBD2. V lost 1 base and J lost 7; bases outside the gene matches: 9. Germline assignment: CDR1 MGHRA and CDR2 YSYEKL. The CDR3 is 16 residues long. The DNA of the CDR3 is TGCGCCAGCAGCCAAGTGGGAGGGTCGGGCGGCGGGGAGCTGTTTTTT. It encodes CASSQVGGSGGGELFF.

This chain links TRBV6-5 with TRBJ1-1; the match to TRBD1 covers 10 bases. Germline CDR1 is MNHEY and CDR2 is SVGAGI. The J segment lost 4 bases and the V segment lost 2 bases, leaving 7 bases of the junction unmatched. The CDR3 covers 16 residues. The CDR3 DNA reads TGTGCCAGCAGTTACGGGACAGGGGAGTTGGGCACTGAAGCTTTCTTT. Translating it yields CASSYGTGELGTEAFF.

The V and J genes are TRBV7-2 and TRBJ2-3; D is unclear. V shed 1 base and J shed 6 bases, with 8 bases lying between them. Germline CDR1 reads SGHTA; CDR2 reads FQGNSA. CDR3 length: 13 residues. The DNA of the CDR3 is TGTGCCAGCAGCTTAGTGTCGCGGGATACGCAGTATTTT. Translating it yields CASSLVSRDTQYF.

The chain is built from TRBV30 and TRBJ2-2; the D gene is possibly TRBD1 (5 bases). CDR1 and CDR2 from the germline V gene are GTSNPN and SVGIG (reference sequence). Trimming stripped 3 bases from V and 5 bases from J, with 10 bases between. There are 13 residues in the CDR3. CDR3 loop: CAWRKKGTGELFF. In DNA form, the CDR3 reads TGTGCCTGGAGGAAAAAGGGGACCGGGGAGCTGTTTTTT.